One and the same sample provided the 3 T cell receptor beta chains below, sequenced in a study of low-dose radiotherapy and immunotherapy resistance in tumors (dated by TCRdb to between 2021 and 2024). Sequenced on an Illumina HiSeq 2500. First-strand cDNA was synthesized with Superscript III and a set of TRAV- and TRBV-specific primers, covering both TCRalpha and TCRbeta chains. TCRs were amplified with Phusion for 20 to 25 PCR cycles, with a constant-region primer paired with the adapter attached to the V primers. TCRdb ran its own pipeline on the public reads, namely fastp trimming at Q25 and MiXCR clone calling, and kept in-frame beta chains. Rows are unified per CDR3 protein, each entry keeping the most common DNA and genes. The sample records tens of thousands of distinct CDR3 sequences, less than 40% of which are singletons. 11% of the sample is in the top ten clones. The sample's time point label, in plain terms: before trial treatment.

Sequences were derived from PBMCs, sampled before treatment. The origin of the receptors is a female donor with ovarian cancer.

This clonotype was counted ten times or more. This chain uses TRBV10-3 with TRBJ2-2; unclear D gene. Germline lookup yields CDR1 ENHRY and CDR2 SYGVKD. The CDR3 consists of 14 residues. V dropped 4 bases and J dropped 4 bases, with 10 bases sitting between them. The CDR3 loop is CAISVNSATGELFF. The DNA for the CDR3 is TGTGCCATCAGTGTGAACAGCGCCACCGGGGAGCTGTTTTTT.

About this clonotype itself: An end of the junction does not agree with germline; a read error may underlie this. The chain combines TRBV12-3 or TRBV12-4 with TRBJ1-2; the D is unclear. The CDR3 extends over 10 amino acids. CDR3 in DNA: TGTGCCAGCAGTTCTAGGACTCTTCTCTTC. Protein: CASSSRTLLF.

This clonotype came up many times. This rearrangement joins TRBV5-1 to TRBJ1-1, with TRBD1 identical over 7 bases. The CDR3 has 13 amino acids. Germline V lookup: CDR1 SGHRS, CDR2 YFSETQ. Trimming took 3 bases from V and 5 from J; bases not matched to a gene: 4. The CDR3 DNA reads as TGCGCCAGCAGCTCCGGGACAGAAACTGAAGCTTTCTTT. Amino acid sequence: CASSSGTETEAFF.